The 28 T cell receptor beta chains listed next were all sequenced from one sample in a study of T-cell memory formation after mild COVID-19. Each CDR3 protein gets one entry after TCRdb re-called the 5' RACE reads with MiXCR. The table includes about 150,000 distinct CDR3 sequences, approximately 14% detected once. The sample consisted of PBMCs or a T cell subset sorted from them (not recorded which). These receptors were obtained from an adult woman who had mild COVID-19 (a few samples of this study predate the infection). Cell type and time point are not known.

This clonotype has only a few counts. The CDR3 spells CASSHGDTGELFF. CDR3 coding DNA: TGCGCCAGCAGTCACGGGGACACCGGGGAGCTGTTTTTT. This rearrangement joins TRBV5-1 to TRBJ2-2, with D tentatively TRBD2 (5 bases). V was trimmed by 5 bases and J by 3 bases, leaving 8 bases between them. The CDR3 sequence is 13 residues long. From germline, CDR1 is SGHRS and CDR2 YFSETQ.

The table lists this clonotype with many counts. The V gene is TRBV4-2, the J gene TRBJ2-3, with TRBD2 matching 12 bases. CDR1 is LGHNA and CDR2 is YNFKEQ in the germline V gene. CDR3 size: 16 residues. V lost 0 bases and J lost 4; bases outside the gene matches: 2. CDR3 in amino acids: CASSQEASGGADTQYF. In DNA, the CDR3 is TGTGCCAGCAGCCAAGAGGCTAGCGGGGGGGCAGATACGCAGTATTTT.

The V and J genes are TRBV11-2 and TRBJ1-5; D not resolved. Trimming stripped 5 bases from V and 7 bases from J, with 12 bases between. There are 13 residues in the CDR3. Germline lookup yields CDR1 SGHAT and CDR2 FQNNGV. In DNA, the CDR3 is TGTGCCAGCAGCGAGGGTCCCACACAGCCCCAGCATTTT. As protein: CASSEGPTQPQHF.

The rearrangement links TRBV7-6 to TRBJ2-7, with 10 bases identical to TRBD1. Trimming cost V 4 bases and J 7 bases; bases outside gene matches: 10. The V gene's germline CDR1 is SGHVS and CDR2 FNYEAQ. The CDR3 runs 15 residues. CDR3 in amino acids: CASSYRTGGSGEQYF. DNA for the CDR3: TGTGCCAGCAGCTACCGGACAGGGGGGTCGGGAGAGCAGTACTTC. The complete variable domain, with remaining parts taken from reference TRBV7-6 and TRBJ2-7, reads GAGVSQSPRYKVTKRGQDVALRCDPISGHVSLYWYRQALGQGPEFLTYFNYEAQQDKSGLPNDRFSAERPEGSISTLTIQRTEQRDSAMYRCASSYRTGGSGEQYFGPGTRLTVT.

This clonotype was observed a handful of times. The chain employs TRBV5-1 and TRBJ2-2, with 11 bases matching TRBD2. Germline CDR1 SGHRS, CDR2 YFSETQ. J was trimmed by 3 bases and V by 1 base; bases with no gene match: 2. The CDR3 totals 16 residues. CDR3 sequence (DNA): TGCGCCAGCAGCTTGACTAGCGGGGGCGACACCGGGGAGCTGTTTTTT. It translates to CASSLTSGGDTGELFF.

The table lists this clonotype with a few counts. The gene calls are TRBV20-1 and TRBJ1-1; tentatively, D is TRBD1 (5 bases). Trimming took 6 bases from V and 0 from J, leaving 17 bases between them. The CDR3 covers 15 residues. Germline V gives CDR1 DFQATT, CDR2 SNEGSKA (reference sequence). The DNA of the CDR3 is TGCAGTGCCTTGGACCAGGGCGTCATGAACACTGAAGCTTTCTTT. Translation: CSALDQGVMNTEAFF.

This chain uses TRBV9 with TRBJ2-2; tentative D call: TRBD2 (6 bases). This CDR3 has 16 amino acids. The V gene's germline CDR1 is SGDLS and CDR2 YYNGEE. Trimming took off 0 bases at V and 4 bases at J, with 13 bases between the two ends. CDR3 DNA sequence: TGTGCCAGCAGCGTAGATCCGGGGGTGGTCACCGGGGAGCTGTTTTTT. Its protein product is CASSVDPGVVTGELFF.

The chain joins TRBV13 to TRBJ2-3; 10 bases are shared with TRBD2. The junction had 5 bases not matched to a gene; V was cut back by 0 bases and J by 2 bases. Germline V CDR1 and CDR2: PRHDT, FYEKMQ (reference sequence). The length of the CDR3 is 17 residues. The CDR3 loop is CASSLGRSGGATDTQYF. The CDR3 nucleotides are TGTGCCAGCAGCTTAGGGCGGAGCGGGGGGGCCACAGATACGCAGTATTTT.

The chain combines TRBV15 with TRBJ1-5; D gene uncertain. Germline CDR1 LNHNV, CDR2 YYDKDF (reference sequence). The germline V and J ends were trimmed by 1 base and 6 bases, with 13 bases remaining between them. This CDR3 is 15 amino acids long. The CDR3 protein is CATSRVSGGGQPQHF. CDR3 bases: TGTGCCACCAGCAGAGTTTCGGGAGGAGGTCAGCCCCAGCATTTT.

The chain combines TRBV7-3 with TRBJ1-6; 10 bases are shared with TRBD1. The junction had 8 bases not matched to a gene; V was cut back by 5 bases and J by 13 bases. Per germline, CDR1 SGHTA and CDR2 FQGTGA. This CDR3 region has 14 residues. The CDR3 loop reads CASSLTGTGAPLHF. In DNA, the CDR3 is TGTGCCAGCAGCCTCACCGGGACAGGGGCCCCCCTCCACTTT.

In this sample, this clonotype turned up a few times. This rearrangement joins TRBV12-3 or TRBV12-4 to TRBJ2-7; D may be TRBD1 (6 bases). V shed 5 bases and J shed 5 bases, with 16 bases lying between them. The CDR3 has 14 amino acids. The CDR3 here is CASSPTGFGNEQYF. CDR3 bases: TGTGCCAGCAGTCCTACAGGGTTCGGGAACGAGCAGTACTTC.

A few counts support this clonotype. The V and J genes are TRBV11-3 and TRBJ2-1; a possible D gene is TRBD2 (6 bases). Germline-derived CDR1 and CDR2 are SGHNT and YENEEA. The ends were cut back, 5 bases at V and 0 bases at J, with 14 bases in the middle. The CDR3 totals 16 residues. CDR3 region: CASSTGLSDSYNEQFF. Here the CDR3 DNA reads TGTGCCAGCAGCACGGGACTCTCTGACTCCTACAATGAGCAGTTCTTC. Based on the CDR3 plus reference TRBV11-3 and TRBJ2-1, the full variable domain is EAGVVQSPRYKIIEKKQPVAFWCNPISGHNTLYWYLQNLGQGPELLIRYENEEAVDDSQLPKDRFSAERLKGVDSTLKIQPAELGDSAVYLCASSTGLSDSYNEQFFGPGTRLTVL.

This chain joins TRBV7-2 and TRBJ2-1; 7 bases map to TRBD2. Looked up from germline, CDR1 is SGHTA and CDR2 is FQGNSA. The CDR3 is 16 amino acids. After removal of 2 bases from V and 4 bases from J, the junction contained 8 bases not matched to a gene. CDR3 bases: TGTGCCAGCAGCTTATACGCGGGAGTTATTTACAATGAGCAGTTCTTC. Encoded protein: CASSLYAGVIYNEQFF.

This clonotype was detected many times. The chain carries TRBV5-1 and TRBJ2-5; D gene unclear. Germline lookup yields CDR1 SGHRS and CDR2 YFSETQ. V lost 4 bases, J lost 2 bases, and 15 bases lay in between. The CDR3 is made up of 15 amino acids. The CDR3 DNA reads TGCGCCAGCAGCCCCGAGACCGGCCCTCAAGAGACCCAGTACTTC. As protein: CASSPETGPQETQYF.

This sequence joins TRBV7-2 and TRBJ2-3, with a weak D call TRBD2 (5 bases). Deletions cut 5 bases from V and 4 bases from J, with 10 bases between. This CDR3 is built from 13 residues. Germline V gene lookup returns CDR1 SGHTA and CDR2 FQGNSA. Written as DNA, the CDR3 is TGTGCCAGCAGCCCGAGGACTTCAGATACGCAGTATTTT. Its protein is CASSPRTSDTQYF.

This clonotype came up many times. The chain couples TRBV7-6 to TRBJ2-7; possibly TRBD2 for D (6 bases). CDR3 length equals 15 residues. Looked up from germline, CDR1 is SGHVS and CDR2 is FNYEAQ. V was shortened by 1 base and J by 0 bases, with 10 bases between the two germline ends. The CDR3: CASSLGDLSSYEQYF. Here the CDR3 DNA reads TGTGCCAGCAGCTTAGGGGACTTGAGCTCCTACGAGCAGTACTTC.

This clonotype has just a few counts. The chain has TRBV18 and TRBJ2-7; TRBD1 matches at 7 bases. The CDR3 is 15 amino acids. Germline-derived CDR1 and CDR2 are KGHSH and LQKENI. J was trimmed by 3 bases and V by 3 bases; bases with no gene match: 8. CDR3 DNA: TGTGCCAGCTCACCCACCGGGGCAGGGGGCTACGAGCAGTACTTC. It yields the protein CASSPTGAGGYEQYF.

This chain links TRBV20-1 with TRBJ2-3; TRBD2 matches 10 bases. V shed 2 bases and J 1 base; nucleotides not matched to a gene: 6. The CDR3 covers 16 residues. CDR1 DFQATT and CDR2 SNEGSKA come from the germline V gene (reference sequence). The DNA of the CDR3 is TGCAGTGCTAGAAGCTGGACTAGCGGCCGCACAGATACGCAGTATTTT. Translated, it gives CSARSWTSGRTDTQYF.

This chain links TRBV5-1 with TRBJ2-7; 8 bases fit TRBD1. This CDR3 contains 14 residues. Germline V gene lookup returns CDR1 SGHRS and CDR2 YFSETQ. The V gene end was trimmed by 0 bases and the J gene end by 3 bases; junction bases not matched to a gene: 2. The CDR3 loop is CASSLETGGYEQYF. CDR3 nucleotides: TGCGCCAGCAGCTTGGAAACAGGGGGCTACGAGCAGTACTTC. The whole variable domain, filled in from reference TRBV5-1 and TRBJ2-7, reads KAGVTQTPRYLIKTRGQQVTLSCSPISGHRSVSWYQQTPGQGLQFLFEYFSETQRNKGNFPGRFSGRQFSNSRSEMNVSTLELGDSALYLCASSLETGGYEQYFGPGTRLTVT.

This clonotype has a handful of counts. The rearrangement links TRBV6-5 to TRBJ1-1, with a tentative D call TRBD1 (5 bases). The CDR3 totals 14 residues. V shed 7 bases and J shed 1 base, with 13 bases lying between them. The germline V gene encodes CDR1 MNHEY and CDR2 SVGAGI. CDR3 nucleotide sequence: TGTGCCAGCACTAAACACCAGGGGAACACTGAAGCTTTCTTT. As protein: CASTKHQGNTEAFF.

This clonotype has only one observation. The gene calls are TRBV24-1 and TRBJ1-1; D is uncertain. Trimming removed 5 bases at V and 2 bases at J, with 8 bases between. CDR1 and CDR2 (germline): KGHDR, SFDVKD. The CDR3 contains 13 residues. This CDR3 reads CATSGAGNTEAFF. CDR3 coding DNA: TGTGCCACCAGTGGGGCGGGAAACACTGAAGCTTTCTTT.

The rearrangement uses TRBV4-1 and TRBJ1-2, with 9 bases identical to TRBD1. The CDR3 extends over 16 amino acids. Per germline, CDR1 MGHRA and CDR2 YSYEKL. Trimming took 2 bases from V and 4 from J; bases not matched to a gene: 8. CDR3 in DNA: TGCGCCAGCAGCCAACAACAGGGGGCGAGAAGCTATGGCTACACCTTC. This sequence encodes CASSQQQGARSYGYTF.

The chain carries TRBV20-1 and TRBJ2-3; no clear D. This CDR3 has 14 amino acids. Looked up from germline, CDR1 is DFQATT and CDR2 is SNEGSKA (reference sequence). Trimming removed 7 bases from V and 2 bases from J, with 16 bases in between. The CDR3 sequence is CSVIDRPTTDTQYF. The CDR3 DNA reads TGCAGTGTAATAGACCGGCCAACCACAGATACGCAGTATTTT.

V is TRBV10-3 and J is TRBJ1-2; D gene uncertain. Germline assignment: CDR1 ENHRY and CDR2 SYGVKD. The germline V and J ends were trimmed by 0 bases and 4 bases, with 9 bases remaining between them. The CDR3 has 14 residues. CDR3 nucleotides: TGTGCCATCAGTGAGTCTAAGGAATTCTATGGCTACACCTTC. Protein product: CAISESKEFYGYTF.

This clonotype was seen a handful of times. The chain has TRBV30 and TRBJ2-1; 10 bases match TRBD2. Per the germline V gene, CDR1 is GTSNPN and CDR2 is SVGIG (reference sequence). CDR3 length: 13 amino acids. V trimming: 8 bases; J trimming: 8 bases; junction bases outside the gene matches: 9. CDR3: CATTALAGHEQFF. CDR3 sequence (DNA): TGTGCCACTACTGCACTAGCGGGACATGAGCAGTTCTTC. Full variable domain (missing parts from reference TRBV30 and TRBJ2-1): SQTIHQWPATLVQPVGSPLSLECTVEGTSNPNLYWYRQAAGRGLQLLFYSVGIGQISSEVPQNLSASRPQDRQFILSSKKLLLSDSGFYLCATTALAGHEQFFGPGTRLTVL.

The chain combines TRBV20-1 with TRBJ1-2; no firm D call. This CDR3 has 9 residues. Trimming cost V 4 bases and J 6 bases, with 3 bases left between them. From germline, CDR1 is DFQATT and CDR2 SNEGSKA (reference sequence). The CDR3 loop reads CSAKNGYTF. DNA of the CDR3: TGCAGTGCTAAGAATGGCTACACCTTC.

This clonotype was picked up a small number of times. The V and J genes are TRBV5-1 and TRBJ1-1; unclear D gene. Trimming shortened V by 1 base and J by 5 bases, and 6 bases separated the two germline ends. This CDR3 contains 12 residues. In germline, CDR1 is SGHRS, CDR2 YFSETQ. As DNA, the CDR3 is TGCGCCAGCAGCTTGCGGGAAACTGAAGCTTTCTTT. This encodes CASSLRETEAFF.

J is TRBJ2-2 and V is TRBV6-5, with 7 bases fitting TRBD2. The V and J ends lost 5 bases and 7 bases, in that order; junction bases with no gene match: 13. Germline CDR1 is MNHEY and CDR2 is SVGAGI. The CDR3 runs 16 residues. For the CDR3, the DNA is TGTGCCAGCAGTGCCCGTGGGGGAGGGTATGGCGGGGAGCTGTTTTTT. Its protein is CASSARGGGYGGELFF.